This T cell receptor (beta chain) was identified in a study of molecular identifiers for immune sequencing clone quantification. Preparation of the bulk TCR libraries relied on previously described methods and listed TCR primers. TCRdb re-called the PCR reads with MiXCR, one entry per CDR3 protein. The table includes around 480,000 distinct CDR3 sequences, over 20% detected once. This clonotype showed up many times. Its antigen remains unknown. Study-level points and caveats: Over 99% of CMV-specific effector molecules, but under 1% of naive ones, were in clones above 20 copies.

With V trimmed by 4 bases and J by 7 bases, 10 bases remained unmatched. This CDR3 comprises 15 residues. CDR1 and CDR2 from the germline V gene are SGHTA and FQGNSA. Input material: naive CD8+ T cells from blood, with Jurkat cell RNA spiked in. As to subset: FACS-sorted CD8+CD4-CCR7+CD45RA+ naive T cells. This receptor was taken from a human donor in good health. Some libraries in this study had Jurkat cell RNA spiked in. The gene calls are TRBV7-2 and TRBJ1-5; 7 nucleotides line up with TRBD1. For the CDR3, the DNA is TGTGCCAGCAGCTCCGGACAGGTCGGAGGACAGCCCCAGCATTTT. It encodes CASSSGQVGGQPQHF.